These 27 T cell receptor beta chains came from one sample sequenced in a study of low-dose radiotherapy and immunotherapy resistance in tumors. Indicated time point: before trial treatment. cDNA synthesis used a TRAV/TRBV-specific primer set for both chains. A roughly 20-cycle PCR with a constant-region primer and V-primer adapter amplified TCRs. TCRdb redid the calling of the reads with MiXCR, one entry per CDR3 protein. The sample contains tens of thousands of distinct CDR3 sequences, 18% of which appear only once. Sequenced material: PBMCs, taken before treatment. The receptors stem from a male donor with prostate cancer.

The rearrangement links TRBV20-1 to TRBJ2-1, with 13 bases identical to TRBD2. The germline V gene encodes CDR1 DFQATT and CDR2 SNEGSKA (reference sequence). V dropped 0 bases and J dropped 7; count of bases not matched to a gene: 3. The CDR3 covers 15 residues. The DNA of the CDR3 is TGCAGTGCTAGAGAGGGACTAGCGGGGTATAATGAGCAGTTCTTC. It codes for CSAREGLAGYNEQFF.

With regard to this clonotype: One base away lies a much larger clone, so this may be a sequencing read error. The gene calls are TRBV11-2 and TRBJ2-5, with D perhaps matching TRBD2 (5 bases). Germline V gives CDR1 SGHAT, CDR2 FQNNGV. V was pared by 4 bases and J by 4 bases, with 13 bases between. This CDR3 has 14 residues. The CDR3 nucleotides are TGTGCCAGCAGCTCCGGCGGGTGGGCAGAGACCCAGTACTTC. This codes for CASSSGGWAETQYF.

The table lists this clonotype with many counts. This chain connects TRBV12-3 or TRBV12-4 to TRBJ1-5; D not resolved. There are 15 residues in the CDR3. Trimming took off 3 bases at V and 0 bases at J, with 9 bases between the two ends. The CDR3 is CASSFNTNSNQPQHF. The CDR3 region has the DNA TGTGCCAGCAGTTTCAACACCAATAGCAATCAGCCCCAGCATTTT.

CDR3 DNA sequence: TGTGCCAGCAGCATCTCTGGAGATACGCAGTATTTT. Its protein is CASSISGDTQYF. The rearrangement uses TRBV11-2 and TRBJ2-3; D call uncertain. Germline V gene sequence: CDR1 SGHAT, CDR2 FQNNGV. There are 12 residues in the CDR3. Trimming took off 5 bases at V and 5 bases at J, with 8 bases between the two ends.

This clonotype has at least ten counts. The chain joins TRBV29-1 to TRBJ2-3, with TRBD2 matching 8 bases. Germline assignment: CDR1 SQVTM and CDR2 ANQGSEA. This CDR3 is built from 13 residues. Losses at the gene ends were 6 bases for V and 4 bases for J; bases not matched to a gene: 6. The CDR3 sequence: CSVPGLEADTQYF. The CDR3 DNA sequence: TGCAGCGTCCCGGGACTAGAGGCAGATACGCAGTATTTT.

This clonotype was found many times. The chain combines TRBV5-6 with TRBJ1-2; no clear D gene. Per germline, CDR1 SGHDT and CDR2 YYEEEE. The V end was cut by 0 bases, the J end by 10 bases, with 7 bases between. This CDR3 contains 11 residues. The CDR3 region has the DNA TGTGCCAGCAGCTTGGAGGACTACTACACCTTC. It translates to CASSLEDYYTF.

This clonotype came up many times. This CDR3 is CASSSPSTDTQYF. CDR3 sequence (DNA): TGTGCCAGCAGCTCTCCTAGCACAGATACGCAGTATTTT. The chain combines TRBV13 with TRBJ2-3; no reliable D call. Germline V gives CDR1 PRHDT, CDR2 FYEKMQ (reference sequence). V lost 4 bases to trimming and J lost 0 bases, with 5 bases between them. The CDR3 spans 13 residues.

Many counts were recorded for this clonotype. The genes are TRBV19 and TRBJ1-5, with 11 nucleotides matching TRBD1. The CDR3 totals 15 residues. With V trimmed by 3 bases and J by 9 bases, 7 bases remained unmatched. CDR1 and CDR2 (germline): LNHDA, SQIVND (reference sequence). The CDR3 nucleotides are TGTGCCAGTAGTATTGGGGGGACAGGGGGGGTGCCCCAGCATTTT. This sequence encodes CASSIGGTGGVPQHF.

Many counts were recorded for this clonotype. The chain carries TRBV11-2 and TRBJ2-3; D is unclear. The germline V gene encodes CDR1 SGHAT and CDR2 FQNNGV. The CDR3 runs 15 residues. V shed 5 bases and J shed 0 bases, with 12 bases lying between them. CDR3 protein: CASSTGISSTDTQYF. As DNA, the CDR3 is TGTGCCAGCAGCACCGGAATTTCTAGCACAGATACGCAGTATTTT.

In its sample, this clonotype was seen many times. CDR3 DNA sequence: TGTGCCAGCAGTCGCGCAGGGGGTCGCGAAAAACTGTTTTTT. Residues: CASSRAGGREKLFF. This rearrangement joins TRBV12-3 or TRBV12-4 to TRBJ1-4, with 7 positions matching TRBD1. This CDR3 contains 14 residues. J was trimmed by 8 bases and V by 5 bases; bases with no gene match: 8.

Many counts were recorded for this clonotype. This rearrangement joins TRBV3-1 to TRBJ2-7; 13 bases are shared with TRBD2. The ends lost 2 bases at V and 5 bases at J; junction bases unmatched: 3. The CDR3 sequence is 15 residues long. Germline assignment: CDR1 LGHDT and CDR2 YNNKEL (reference sequence). CDR3 in DNA: TGTGCCAGCAGCCAAACTAGCGGGGGGGCCCACGAGCAGTACTTC. Protein sequence: CASSQTSGGAHEQYF.

To note about this clonotype: No conserved phenylalanine or tryptophan is present at the end of the CDR3, so a read error is the likely explanation. The DNA of the CDR3 is TGTGCGAGCACCCCGAATAGGGGCCGTGTGGGACCGAACACTGAAGCTTTCTTG. Translating it yields CASTPNRGRVGPNTEAFL. This sequence joins TRBV6-6 and TRBJ1-1; TRBD1 is a possible D gene (5 bases). Germline CDR1 and CDR2: MNHNY and SVGAGI (reference sequence). This CDR3 has 18 amino acids.

The V and J genes are TRBV2 and TRBJ2-2; TRBD2 aligns across 14 bases. This CDR3 is built from 20 residues. The ends lost 0 bases at V and 0 bases at J; junction bases unmatched: 6. The germline V gene encodes CDR1 SNHLY and CDR2 FYNNEI. The CDR3 DNA follows: TGTGCCAGCAGTGAAGCCCGGGGACTAGCGGGGGAACCGAACACCGGGGAGCTGTTTTTT. It encodes CASSEARGLAGEPNTGELFF.

V and J are TRBV9 and TRBJ2-3; no reliable D call. The CDR3 is made up of 12 amino acids. The germline V gene encodes CDR1 SGDLS and CDR2 YYNGEE. V lost 0 bases and J 6 bases, leaving 5 bases between the germline ends. The CDR3 DNA follows: TGTGCCAGCAGCGTAGCCGAGGATACGCAGTATTTT. Protein sequence: CASSVAEDTQYF.

The chain has TRBV6-6 and TRBJ1-2; 7 bases agree with TRBD1. The CDR3 sequence is 14 residues long. Germline CDR1 MNHNY, CDR2 SVGAGI (reference sequence). After removal of 5 bases from V and 4 bases from J, the junction contained 7 bases not matched to a gene. CDR3 region: CASSESRGVYGYTF. CDR3 nucleotide sequence: TGTGCCAGCAGTGAATCCAGGGGGGTCTATGGCTACACCTTC.

This clonotype showed up many times. The chain is built from TRBV3-1 and TRBJ2-7; 8 nucleotides agree with TRBD1. The J segment lost 7 bases and the V segment lost 2 bases, leaving 13 bases of the junction unmatched. From germline, CDR1 is LGHDT and CDR2 YNNKEL (reference sequence). There are 16 residues in the CDR3. The CDR3 protein is CASSQSTGTGWEEQYF. In DNA form, the CDR3 reads TGTGCCAGCAGCCAATCCACCGGGACAGGTTGGGAGGAGCAGTACTTC.

This clonotype was observed many times. This chain joins TRBV6-6 and TRBJ2-2; D unclear. CDR3 length: 15 residues. V lost 8 bases and J 6 bases, leaving 19 bases between the germline ends. Germline V gene lookup returns CDR1 MNHNY and CDR2 SVGAGI (reference sequence). The CDR3 coding sequence is TGTGCCAGCGGACGGGCCTCGGAGATCGCCGGGGAGCTGTTTTTT. Its protein product is CASGRASEIAGELFF.

The chain uses TRBV27 and TRBJ2-3; TRBD2 is a possible D gene (7 bases). The CDR3 consists of 15 residues. The V gene lost 3 bases and the J gene lost 0 bases, with 10 bases spanning the gap. Germline V gene data show CDR1 as MNHEY and CDR2 as SMNVEV (reference sequence). The CDR3 DNA reads as TGTGCCAGCAGTTTTACGGGGGGCAGCACAGATACGCAGTATTTT. It specifies CASSFTGGSTDTQYF.

This clonotype was recorded at least ten times. This chain joins TRBV12-3 or TRBV12-4 and TRBJ1-4, with a tentative D call TRBD1 (6 bases). The CDR3 is 15 amino acids. Trimming cost V 7 bases and J 1 base, with 13 bases left between them. As DNA, the CDR3 is TGTGCCAGCATAAGTCAAGGGGGAACTAATGAAAAACTGTTTTTT. Its translation: CASISQGGTNEKLFF.

This clonotype was seen at least ten times. The J gene is TRBJ1-5, the V gene TRBV18; D not certain. Germline lookup yields CDR1 KGHSH and CDR2 LQKENI. V lost 2 bases and J lost 3, with 11 bases in between. The CDR3 is 15 residues long. CDR3 nucleotide sequence: TGTGCCAGCTCACCAATTGTATCCAACAATCAGCCCCAGCATTTT. Its protein product is CASSPIVSNNQPQHF.

This clonotype has at least ten counts. V is TRBV10-3 and J is TRBJ2-1, with 7 nucleotides matching TRBD2. The CDR3 length is 13 residues. V trimming: 10 bases; J trimming: 10 bases; junction bases outside the gene matches: 13. Germline-derived CDR1 and CDR2 are ENHRY and SYGVKD. The CDR3 coding sequence is TGTGCCACGGCGGGGGACCCGTTTCAGGAGCAGTTCTTC. Translation: CATAGDPFQEQFF.

In its sample, this clonotype was seen many times. CDR3 residues: CASSPASGGAGEQYF. For the CDR3, the DNA is TGTGCCAGCAGCCCGGCAAGCGGGGGGGCTGGAGAGCAGTACTTC. The chain uses TRBV13 and TRBJ2-7; 10 positions agree with TRBD2. The CDR3 contains 15 residues. From germline, CDR1 is PRHDT and CDR2 FYEKMQ (reference sequence). The ends lost 5 bases at V and 7 bases at J; junction bases unmatched: 11.

A word on this clonotype: Only one base separates this from a far larger clonotype, so it likely reflects a read error. The chain couples TRBV6-8 to TRBJ2-5; no firm D call. CDR3 length equals 9 residues. Germline CDR1 and CDR2: MNHGY and SAAAGT. The CDR3 loop reads CATGPAPFF. CDR3 sequence (DNA): TGTGCCACCGGACCCGCCCCGTTCTTC.

This clonotype occurred many times. This chain connects TRBV12-3 or TRBV12-4 to TRBJ1-2; TRBD1 might be the D (6 bases). This CDR3 contains 15 residues. The V and J ends lost 1 base and 5 bases respectively, with 14 bases between them. CDR3 sequence reads: CASSLEGGRGYGYTF. As DNA, the CDR3 is TGTGCCAGCAGTTTAGAGGGGGGAAGAGGGTATGGCTACACCTTC.

This clonotype occurred many times. The chain combines TRBV4-1 with TRBJ1-1; D gene ambiguous. The V and J ends lost 0 bases and 10 bases respectively, with 9 bases between them. Germline CDR1 MGHRA, CDR2 YSYEKL. The CDR3 runs 12 residues. CDR3 in amino acids: CASSQDRQRAFF. In DNA, the CDR3 is TGCGCCAGCAGCCAAGATCGGCAGAGAGCTTTCTTT.

This clonotype occurred many times. This chain joins TRBV2 and TRBJ2-1; 9 nucleotides match TRBD2. CDR1 is SNHLY and CDR2 is FYNNEI in the germline V gene. The CDR3 sequence is 15 residues long. V shed 6 bases and J 4 bases; nucleotides not matched to a gene: 7. The CDR3 bases are TGTGCCAGCAGGGTAGCGGGGGAGTATTACAATGAGCAGTTCTTC. Translating it yields CASRVAGEYYNEQFF. Looking up the rest from reference TRBV2 and TRBJ2-1 gives the full variable domain: EPEVTQTPSHQVTQMGQEVILRCVPISNHLYFYWYRQILGQKVEFLVSFYNNEISEKSEIFDDQFSVERPDGSNFTLKIRSTKLEDSAMYFCASRVAGEYYNEQFFGPGTRLTVL.

This clonotype was seen many times. The chain couples TRBV11-2 to TRBJ2-3, with 7 nucleotides matching TRBD2. This CDR3 is 16 amino acids long. With 4 bases clipped from V and 4 bases from J, the junction kept 11 bases outside the gene matches. Germline lookup yields CDR1 SGHAT and CDR2 FQNNGV. CDR3 residues: CASSSRLAASADTQYF. The CDR3 DNA reads TGTGCCAGCAGCTCACGTCTAGCGGCTTCGGCAGATACGCAGTATTTT.